The rows below give T cell receptor beta chains drawn from one sample of a study of technical replicates of blood from a handful of donors. Measured with immunoSEQ multiplex PCR; TCRdb has only the in-frame clones, and not every one. This sample yields about 80,000 clones, of which around nine tenths are seen a single time; roughly 0.37% belongs to the top ten. Material for sequencing was T cells isolated from PBMCs. The receptors were sampled from a human donor in good health. Both conserved end residues are part of each CDR3. A D gene is named only where the DNA matches it firmly. Clone size is shown for a subset of rows, as once, few, many or a class of expanded clone.

j_call v_call clone_size d_call cdr3_nt cdr3_aa
TRBJ2-7 TRBV19 . TRBD2 TGTGCCAGTAGTATAGGAGCGGGAGTGGCCTACGAGCAGTACTTC CASSIGAGVAYEQYF
TRBJ2-7 TRBV27 . TRBD1 TGTGCCAGCAGACGTGGGGACAGGGTACTCCACGAGCAGTACTTC CASRRGDRVLHEQYF
TRBJ2-7 TRBV10-2 . TRBD2 TGCGCCAGCAGTGTAGCGGGAGGGCCGTCCTACGAGCAGTACTTC CASSVAGGPSYEQYF
TRBJ2-5 TRBV29-1 . . TGCAGCGCCCTGGTAGCCGGGGAGACCCAGTACTTC CSALVAGETQYF
TRBJ2-4 TRBV5-6 . . TGTGCCAGCAGCACCGATACCGGGCTAGCGAAAAACATTCAGTACTTC CASSTDTGLAKNIQYF
TRBJ2-3 TRBV7-2 . TRBD2 TGTGCCAGCAGCCTGGGACTAGCCACAGATACGCAGTATTTT CASSLGLATDTQYF
TRBJ2-7 TRBV5-1 . TRBD2 TGCGCCAGCAGCTTGTACGGACTAGCGGGAGACCGGAACGAGCAGTACTTC CASSLYGLAGDRNEQYF
TRBJ1-4 TRBV7-9 . . TGTGCCAGCAGCTTAGGTTCCTTTGAAAAACTGTTTTTT CASSLGSFEKLFF
TRBJ2-1 TRBV12-5 . TRBD1 TGTGCTAGTGGTTTAGGACAGGGGAATGAGCAGTTCTTC CASGLGQGNEQFF
TRBJ1-4 TRBV20-1 . . TGCAGTGCTAGAGAAGAGGAAAAACTGTTTTTT CSAREEEKLFF
TRBJ2-4 TRBV9 . . TGTGCCAGCACTCGACAGGACCGAAGCATAGACAAAAACATTCAGTACTTC CASTRQDRSIDKNIQYF
TRBJ1-1 TRBV4-2 . . TGTGCCAGCAGCCAAGATATCAAACGGGAAGCTTTCTTT CASSQDIKREAFF
TRBJ2-3 TRBV11-2 . TRBD2 TGTGCCAGCACCTTCCGGGGACTAGCGGGAGTAAAGAGCACAGATACGCAGTATTTT CASTFRGLAGVKSTDTQYF
TRBJ1-1 TRBV14 . . TGTGCCAGCAGCCAAGGGATGGGCCCAAACACTGAAGCTTTCTTT CASSQGMGPNTEAFF
TRBJ2-4 TRBV28 . . TGTGCCAGCAGTTTTAACATGGGGCACATTCAGTACTTC CASSFNMGHIQYF
TRBJ1-2 TRBV10-3 . TRBD1 TGTGCCATCAGTGGTACAGGGGTTGCCGGCTATGGCTACACCTTC CAISGTGVAGYGYTF
TRBJ2-3 TRBV28 . TRBD2 TGTGCCAGCAGTTTCGAGGCGGGAGGGACAGATACGCAGTATTTT CASSFEAGGTDTQYF
TRBJ2-3 TRBV30 . TRBD2 TGTGCCTGGAGCGAGGTAGCGGGAGCCGCAGATACGCAGTATTTT CAWSEVAGAADTQYF
TRBJ2-7 TRBV5-1 . . TGCGCCAGCGTACTTCTTCCGGGGGGCGACGAGCAGTACTTC CASVLLPGGDEQYF
TRBJ1-2 TRBV12-5 . . TGTGCTAGTGGATCGACAGGTTTTAACTATGGCTACACCTTC CASGSTGFNYGYTF
TRBJ1-5 TRBV7-9 once . TGTGCCAGCAGCCAAGGCGGCAACAATCAGCCCCAGCATTTT CASSQGGNNQPQHF
TRBJ1-4 TRBV15 . TRBD1 TGTGCCACCAGCAGCGACAGGGAAGAGGCAACTAATGAAAAACTGTTTTTT CATSSDREEATNEKLFF
TRBJ2-7 TRBV19 . . TGTGCCAGTAGTATCGGACAATTTTCCTACGAGCAGTACTTC CASSIGQFSYEQYF
TRBJ2-1 TRBV7-9 . . TGTGCCAGCAGCTATGGTGGCCATGAGCAGTTCTTC CASSYGGHEQFF
TRBJ2-2 TRBV18 . . TGTGCCAGCTCCCTAGCCCCAAACACCGGGGAGCTGTTTTTT CASSLAPNTGELFF